The next 20 T cell receptor beta chains were all read from a single sample in a study of CD8+CD57+ T cells in acquired aplastic anemia. Genomic DNA constituted the template upon which TCR beta VDJ and CDR3 profiling was performed. TCRdb analysed the reads with MiXCR anew, one entry per CDR3 protein. Of 160,000 or so distinct CDR3 sequences in the sample, 40% to 50% were seen once. By flow cytometry, patients selected for sequencing had shown an expansion of CD8+CD57+ cells. Material: sorted CD4+, CD8+, or CD8+CD57+ T cells (not recorded which) from PBMCs. These receptors all come from a human donor with aplastic anemia.

The CDR3 DNA reads as TGTGCCACCAGTGATTTGACCAGACGATACTTC. Amino acids: CATSDLTRRYF. The V call is TRBV24-1, the J call TRBJ2-7; D is unresolved. In germline, CDR1 is KGHDR, CDR2 SFDVKD. The CDR3 loop spans 11 amino acids. V was pared by 0 bases and J by 13 bases, with 9 bases between.

A single count supports this clonotype. This rearrangement joins TRBV19 to TRBJ2-5, with D unresolved. This CDR3 region has 11 residues. The V gene's germline CDR1 is LNHDA and CDR2 SQIVND (reference sequence). V lost 5 bases, J lost 5 bases, and 6 bases lay in between. CDR3 protein: CASSFAETQYF. DNA for the CDR3: TGTGCCAGTAGTTTTGCGGAGACCCAGTACTTC.

Comment on this clonotype: A much larger clonotype is one base distant, so this may be a read error. The chain employs TRBV5-1 and TRBJ2-1, with 9 bases matching TRBD2. Germline V gives CDR1 SGHRS, CDR2 YFSETQ. The CDR3 sequence is 16 residues long. CDR3: CASGLEASGIHNEQFF. Here the CDR3 DNA reads TGCGCCAGCGGCTTGGAAGCTAGCGGGATCCACAATGAGCAGTTCTTC.

The chain has TRBV12-3 or TRBV12-4 and TRBJ1-5, with D tentatively TRBD1 (6 bases). V was clipped by 5 bases and J by 5 bases, with 10 bases between them. CDR3 length equals 13 residues. The CDR3 spells CASSGTPDQPQHF. CDR3 sequence (DNA): TGTGCCAGCAGTGGGACACCCGATCAGCCCCAGCATTTT.

The chain couples TRBV19 to TRBJ2-7; 9 bases are a match to TRBD1. Trimming removed 3 bases from V and 6 bases from J; junction bases left unmatched: 9. The CDR3 has 15 amino acids. CDR1 is LNHDA and CDR2 is SQIVND in the germline V gene (reference sequence). CDR3 loop: CASSIAGTGNVEQYF. CDR3 coding DNA: TGTGCCAGTAGTATTGCCGGGACAGGGAACGTCGAGCAGTACTTC.

This clonotype was recorded many times. The chain recombines TRBV13 with TRBJ1-1; D possibly corresponds to TRBD1 (6 bases). The germline V gene encodes CDR1 PRHDT and CDR2 FYEKMQ (reference sequence). This CDR3 contains 15 residues. Trimming removed 4 bases from V and 0 bases from J, with 12 bases in between. CDR3: CASSSRRGMNTEAFF. The CDR3 bases are TGTGCCAGCAGCTCGAGAAGGGGGATGAACACTGAAGCTTTCTTT.

This clonotype is a singleton in its sample. This rearrangement joins TRBV30 to TRBJ1-2; the match to TRBD1 covers 9 bases. The CDR3 consists of 16 residues. Trimming removed 4 bases from V and 4 bases from J; junction bases left unmatched: 13. Germline assignment: CDR1 GTSNPN and CDR2 SVGIG (reference sequence). CDR3 loop: CAWMRTGVKRGYGYTF. In DNA form, the CDR3 reads TGTGCCTGGATGAGGACAGGGGTAAAAAGAGGCTATGGCTACACCTTC.

Of note for this clonotype: Just one base apart from a much larger clone, this may be a read error. V is TRBV12-3 or TRBV12-4 and J is TRBJ1-4; a possible D gene is TRBD1 (5 bases). CDR3 length equals 15 residues. Trimming removed 5 bases at V and 3 bases at J, with 13 bases between. The CDR3 reads CASSTLGPANEKLFF. The CDR3 region has the DNA TGTGCCAGCAGTACGTTGGGGCCAGCTAATGAAAAACTGTTTTTT.

V gene TRBV19 combines with J gene TRBJ2-3; 10 nucleotides agree with TRBD2. The CDR3 sequence is 15 residues long. The germline gives CDR1 LNHDA, CDR2 SQIVND (reference sequence). Trimming cost V 3 bases and J 0 bases; bases outside gene matches: 0. CDR3 DNA: TGTGCCAGTAGTATGACTAGCGGGAGCACAGATACGCAGTATTTT. Protein: CASSMTSGSTDTQYF. The whole variable domain, filled in from reference TRBV19 and TRBJ2-3, reads DGGITQSPKYLFRKEGQNVTLSCEQNLNHDAMYWYRQDPGQGLRLIYYSQIVNDFQKGDIAEGYSVSREKKESFPLTVTSAQKNPTAFYLCASSMTSGSTDTQYFGPGTRLTVL.

DNA for the CDR3: TGTGCCAGCAGCTTAGAACAGTTGTGGAAGACCCAGTACTTC. Translated: CASSLEQLWKTQYF. The V call is TRBV7-9, the J call TRBJ2-5; D unclear. CDR3 size: 14 residues. Trimming shortened V by 1 base and J by 6 bases, and 12 bases separated the two germline ends. CDR1 is SEHNR and CDR2 is FQNEAQ in the germline V gene (reference sequence).

The chain uses TRBV10-3 and TRBJ1-4; D remains ambiguous. Looked up from germline, CDR1 is ENHRY and CDR2 is SYGVKD. The V and J ends lost 6 bases and 6 bases respectively, with 11 bases between them. The CDR3 sequence is 13 residues long. Here the CDR3 reads CAISTERDEKLFF. In nucleotides, the CDR3 is TGTGCCATCAGCACCGAACGGGATGAAAAACTGTTTTTT.

This clonotype was detected ten times or more. This chain links TRBV13 with TRBJ2-7, with D unclear. Germline CDR1 PRHDT, CDR2 FYEKMQ (reference sequence). This CDR3 is 16 amino acids long. The V end lost 4 bases, the J end lost 2 bases, and 18 bases lay between the germline ends. CDR3 sequence: CASSSALLSNTYEQYF. CDR3 bases: TGTGCCAGCAGCTCGGCGCTACTTTCAAATACCTACGAGCAGTACTTC.

This clonotype showed up many times. The chain combines TRBV2 with TRBJ2-5; 12 bases align to TRBD1. The CDR3 extends over 17 amino acids. CDR1 SNHLY and CDR2 FYNNEI come from the germline V gene. J was trimmed by 5 bases and V by 7 bases; bases with no gene match: 14. The CDR3 protein is CASTRFDGTGGYETQYF. The CDR3 DNA follows: TGTGCCAGCACCAGATTTGATGGGACAGGGGGCTATGAGACCCAGTACTTC. Combining the CDR3 with reference TRBV2 and TRBJ2-5 gives the whole variable domain EPEVTQTPSHQVTQMGQEVILRCVPISNHLYFYWYRQILGQKVEFLVSFYNNEISEKSEIFDDQFSVERPDGSNFTLKIRSTKLEDSAMYFCASTRFDGTGGYETQYFGPGTRLLVL.

This clonotype was observed a handful of times. J is TRBJ2-7 and V is TRBV7-8; possibly TRBD1 for D (5 bases). V lost 5 bases, J lost 7 bases, and 9 bases lay in between. There are 11 residues in the CDR3. Per germline, CDR1 SGHVS and CDR2 FQNEAQ. CDR3: CASSNKGEQYF. The CDR3 nucleotides read TGTGCCAGCAGCAACAAGGGGGAGCAGTACTTC.

The V and J genes are TRBV10-2 and TRBJ2-7, with 11 bases that match TRBD2. CDR3 size: 12 residues. V was clipped by 6 bases and J by 11 bases; unmatched bases: 6. CDR1 and CDR2 from the germline V gene are WSHSY and SAAADI. The CDR3 DNA follows: TGCGCCAGCAGCCCGACTAGCGGGGTGAAGTACTTC. Translation gives CASSPTSGVKYF.

The sample holds many counts of this clonotype. The V call is TRBV9, the J call TRBJ1-2, with unresolved D. The CDR3 has 12 residues. Germline-derived CDR1 and CDR2 are SGDLS and YYNGEE. Trimming removed 3 bases from V and 4 bases from J, with 7 bases in between. The CDR3: CASSAPSYGYTF. The CDR3 nucleotides are TGTGCCAGCAGCGCACCGAGCTATGGCTACACCTTC.

In this sample, this clonotype turned up many times. The gene calls are TRBV7-3 and TRBJ1-5; 7 positions agree with TRBD1. Germline V lookup: CDR1 SGHTA, CDR2 FQGTGA. After removal of 7 bases from V and 5 bases from J, the junction contained 11 bases not matched to a gene. This CDR3 region has 15 residues. For the CDR3, the DNA is TGTGCCAGCATAATACAGGGGCCCCTGCATCAGCCCCAGCATTTT. The encoded protein is CASIIQGPLHQPQHF. The entire variable domain, with the rest obtained from reference TRBV7-3 and TRBJ1-5, is as follows: GAGVSQTPSNKVTEKGKYVELRCDPISGHTALYWYRQSLGQGPEFLIYFQGTGAADDSGLPNDRFFAVRPEGSVSTLKIQRTERGDSAVYLCASIIQGPLHQPQHFGDGTRLSIL.

The J gene is TRBJ2-7, the V gene TRBV14, with 8 bases identical to TRBD2. The J call may be in error: the DNA end matches TRBJ2-1 better. CDR3 size: 15 residues. CDR1 is SGHDN and CDR2 is FVKESK in the germline V gene. The CDR3 DNA reads as TGTGCCAGCAGCCAAGATGGGGCAGCGGGGGATGAGCAGTTCTTC. Protein: CASSQDGAAGDEQFF.

This clonotype was observed at least ten times. This chain links TRBV15 with TRBJ2-2; D gene unclear. Germline CDR1 is LNHNV and CDR2 is YYDKDF (reference sequence). CDR3 length equals 13 residues. Trimming left V 0 bases short and J 6 bases short, with 5 bases between. CDR3 protein: CATSRDNAGELFF. In DNA form, the CDR3 reads TGTGCCACCAGCAGAGATAACGCCGGGGAGCTGTTTTTT.

This clonotype was seen repeatedly, ten times or more. This chain links TRBV2 with TRBJ2-1, with D possibly being TRBD2 (5 bases). The CDR3 has 15 residues. CDR1 and CDR2 (germline): SNHLY, FYNNEI. The V end was cut by 6 bases, the J end by 2 bases, with 14 bases between. CDR3: CASSSLAGAYNEQFF. CDR3 sequence (DNA): TGTGCCAGCAGCTCATTGGCCGGGGCCTACAATGAGCAGTTCTTC. Variable domain in full (rest from reference TRBV2 and TRBJ2-1): EPEVTQTPSHQVTQMGQEVILRCVPISNHLYFYWYRQILGQKVEFLVSFYNNEISEKSEIFDDQFSVERPDGSNFTLKIRSTKLEDSAMYFCASSSLAGAYNEQFFGPGTRLTVL.